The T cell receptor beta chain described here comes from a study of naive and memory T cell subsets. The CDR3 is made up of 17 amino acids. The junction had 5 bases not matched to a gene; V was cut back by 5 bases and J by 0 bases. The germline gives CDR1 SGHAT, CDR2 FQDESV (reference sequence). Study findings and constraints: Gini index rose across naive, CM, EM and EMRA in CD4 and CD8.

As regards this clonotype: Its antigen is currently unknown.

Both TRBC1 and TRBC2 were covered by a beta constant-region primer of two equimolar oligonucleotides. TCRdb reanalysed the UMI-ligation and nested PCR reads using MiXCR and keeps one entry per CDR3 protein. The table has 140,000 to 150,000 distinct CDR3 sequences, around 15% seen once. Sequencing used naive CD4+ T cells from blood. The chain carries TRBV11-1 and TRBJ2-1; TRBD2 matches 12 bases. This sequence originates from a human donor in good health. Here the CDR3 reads CASSTGLAGSSYNEQFF. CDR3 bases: TGTGCCAGCAGCACCGGACTAGCGGGGAGCTCCTACAATGAGCAGTTCTTC. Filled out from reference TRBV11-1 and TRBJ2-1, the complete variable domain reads EAEVAQSPRYKITEKSQAVAFWCDPISGHATLYWYRQILGQGPELLVQFQDESVVDDSQLPKDRFSAERLKGVDSTLKIQPAELGDSAMYLCASSTGLAGSSYNEQFFGPGTRLTVL.